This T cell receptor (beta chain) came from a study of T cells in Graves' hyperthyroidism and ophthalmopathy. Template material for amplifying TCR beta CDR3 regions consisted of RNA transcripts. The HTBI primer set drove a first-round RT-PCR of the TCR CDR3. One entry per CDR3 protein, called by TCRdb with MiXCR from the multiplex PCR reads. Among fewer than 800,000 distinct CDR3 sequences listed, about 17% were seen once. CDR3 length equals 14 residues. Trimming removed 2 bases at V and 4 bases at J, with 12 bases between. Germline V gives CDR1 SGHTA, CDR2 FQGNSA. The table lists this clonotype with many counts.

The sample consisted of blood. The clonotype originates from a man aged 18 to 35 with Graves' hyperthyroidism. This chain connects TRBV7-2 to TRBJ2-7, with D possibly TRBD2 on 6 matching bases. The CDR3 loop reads CASSLQGGEYEQYF. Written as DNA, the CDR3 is TGTGCCAGCAGCTTACAGGGAGGCGAGTACGAGCAGTACTTC.